This T cell receptor (beta chain) was captured in a study of CD8+CD57+ T cells in acquired aplastic anemia (dated by TCRdb to 2017 to 2018). Regarding the complete study: Extracted DNA from sorted CD4+ and CD8+ cells averaged approximately 3 ug, ranging from about 0.17 to 30 ug. Mean read counts for healthy donor samples were about 10 million for CD4+ cells and fewer than 12 million for CD8+ cells. Broader findings and caveats from the paper: Between patients and healthy controls, no significant difference in CD8+ Simpson's diversity was found (P=0.060). Around 27 CD8+ CDR3 sequences were found to be shared between patients and controls, but these sequences appeared to be highly expressed in patients and within the immunodominant clones of the patients.

TCR beta VDJ combination and CDR3 sequence profiling used genomic DNA as the template. An Illumina HiSeq 2000 was used for TCR repertoire sequencing. Under the source paper's analysis protocol: TRBV/TRBJ rearrangement plots, CDR3 size and DJ length profiles, and Simpson's diversity index were used to assess repertoires. Whichever DNA sequence was most abundant in the deep sequencing data was defined as the immunodominant clone. CDR3 amino acid sequences were screened for sharing across subjects and were compared with published repertoires and the VDJdb database. TCRdb redid the processing of the public reads, applying fastp at Q25 and MiXCR, and retained in-frame beta chains. Rows merge per CDR3 protein into single entries with the most common DNA and genes. Clone size and V and J calls follow TCRdb, not the original study. A total of around 170,000 distinct CDR3 sequences appear in this sample, approximately 60% of them only once. Of the sample, under 60% is held by the ten largest clones.

This clonotype occurred many times. Its target antigen remains unknown. No quality values exist for individual bases; no much larger clone is one base distant. From its cysteine to its phenylalanine, the CDR3 spans 16 amino acids. The kept DNA is CDR3 alone, 48 bases in frame from the first base. After removal of 1 base from V and 3 bases from J, the junction retains 5 bases not matched to a gene. CDR1 and CDR2 (SEHNR, FQNEAQ) derive from the germline V gene (reference sequence). TCR repertoires of sorted CD4+ and CD8+ blood T cells from severe aplastic anemia patients and healthy subjects were deep-sequenced in the study. Ficoll-Paque density gradient centrifugation was used to isolate peripheral blood mononuclear cells. Before DNA extraction, CD4+ and CD8+ T cells were sorted by FACS or by magnetic beads.

This chain joins TRBV7-9 to TRBJ2-3; the junction holds 9 bases that match TRBD1. The clonotype comes from a human donor in good health. Specimen: sorted CD4+, CD8+, or CD8+CD57+ T cells (not recorded which) from PBMCs. The CDR3 protein is CASSLVTGGTTDTQYF. Read as DNA, the sequence is TGTGCCAGCAGCTTAGTGACAGGGGGTACTACAGATACGCAGTATTTT.